Sequencing of this TCR beta chain was carried out in a study of CD8 T cells in ankylosing spondylitis. This clonotype was counted at least ten times. The CDR3 loop spans 14 amino acids. Germline V CDR1 and CDR2: SEHNR, FQNEAQ (reference sequence). V trimming: 5 bases; J trimming: 9 bases; junction bases outside the gene matches: 10. TCRdb analysed the 5' RACE reads with MiXCR anew, one entry per CDR3 protein. The sample has approximately 200,000 distinct CDR3 sequences, over 10% seen once. Sequenced sample: blood, either unsorted or a sorted T cell fraction (not recorded which). This TCR derives from a female donor with ankylosing spondylitis or in good health (not recorded which). This sequence joins TRBV7-9 and TRBJ1-1, with TRBD1 matching 9 bases. The CDR3 sequence: CASSQPGQGRKAFF. CDR3 nucleotide sequence: TGTGCCAGCAGCCAGCCGGGACAGGGAAGAAAAGCTTTCTTT.